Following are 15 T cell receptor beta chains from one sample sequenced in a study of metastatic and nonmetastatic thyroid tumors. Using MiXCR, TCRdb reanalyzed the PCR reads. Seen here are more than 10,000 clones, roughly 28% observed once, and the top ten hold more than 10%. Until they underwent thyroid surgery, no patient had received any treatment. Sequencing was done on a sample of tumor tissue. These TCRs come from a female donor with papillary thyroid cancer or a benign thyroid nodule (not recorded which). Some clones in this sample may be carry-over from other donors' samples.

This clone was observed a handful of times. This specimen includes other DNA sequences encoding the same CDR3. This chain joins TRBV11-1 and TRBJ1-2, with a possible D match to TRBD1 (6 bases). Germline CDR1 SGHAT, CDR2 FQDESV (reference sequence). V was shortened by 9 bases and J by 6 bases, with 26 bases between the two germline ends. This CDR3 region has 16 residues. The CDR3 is CASSLEQGARTDGYTF. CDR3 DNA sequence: TGTGCCAGTAGCCTGGAACAGGGTGCGCGAACCGATGGCTACACCTTC. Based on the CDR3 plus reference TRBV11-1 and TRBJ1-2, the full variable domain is EAEVAQSPRYKITEKSQAVAFWCDPISGHATLYWYRQILGQGPELLVQFQDESVVDDSQLPKDRFSAERLKGVDSTLKIQPAELGDSAMYLCASSLEQGARTDGYTFGSGTRLTVV.

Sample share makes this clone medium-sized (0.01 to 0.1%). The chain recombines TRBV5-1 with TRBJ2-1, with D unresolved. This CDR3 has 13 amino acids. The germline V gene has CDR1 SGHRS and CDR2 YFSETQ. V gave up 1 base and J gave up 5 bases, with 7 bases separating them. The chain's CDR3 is CASSLNTNNEQFF. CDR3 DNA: TGCGCCAGCAGCTTGAACACGAACAATGAGCAGTTCTTC.

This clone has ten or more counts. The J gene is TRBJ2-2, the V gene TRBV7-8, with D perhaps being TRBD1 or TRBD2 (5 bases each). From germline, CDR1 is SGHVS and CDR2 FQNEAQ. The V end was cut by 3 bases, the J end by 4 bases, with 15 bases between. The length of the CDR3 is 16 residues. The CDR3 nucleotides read TGTGCCAGCAGCTTGGGACGGGGCGGCAGCACCGGGGAGCTGTTTTTT. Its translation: CASSLGRGGSTGELFF. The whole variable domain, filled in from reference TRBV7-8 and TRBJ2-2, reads GAGVSQSPRYKVAKRGQDVALRCDPISGHVSLFWYQQALGQGPEFLTYFQNEAQLDKSGLPSDRFFAERPEGSVSTLKIQRTQQEDSAVYLCASSLGRGGSTGELFFGEGSRLTVL.

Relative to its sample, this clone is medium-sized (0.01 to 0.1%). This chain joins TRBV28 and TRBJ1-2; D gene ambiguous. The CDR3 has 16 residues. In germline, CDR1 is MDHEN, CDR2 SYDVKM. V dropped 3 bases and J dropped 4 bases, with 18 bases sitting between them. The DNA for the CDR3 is TGTGCCAGCAGTTTTTCGGGAACCCCCCTCCTCTATGGCTACACCTTC. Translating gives CASSFSGTPLLYGYTF.

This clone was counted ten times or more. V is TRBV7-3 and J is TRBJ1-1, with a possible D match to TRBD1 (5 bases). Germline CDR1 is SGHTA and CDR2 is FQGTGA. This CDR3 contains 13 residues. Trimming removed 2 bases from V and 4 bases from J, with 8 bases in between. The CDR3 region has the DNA TGTGCCAGCAGCTTATATCAGGGCACTGAAGCTTTCTTT. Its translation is CASSLYQGTEAFF.

The CDR3 coding sequence is TGTGCCTGGAGTAAAGGTTCTGATGAGACCCAGTACTTC. Translated, it gives CAWSKGSDETQYF. This chain connects TRBV30 to TRBJ2-7; D gene uncertain. With the DNA end fitting TRBJ2-5 better, the J assignment may be wrong. The CDR3 loop spans 13 amino acids. CDR1 is GTSNPN, CDR2 SVGIG, per germline (reference sequence).

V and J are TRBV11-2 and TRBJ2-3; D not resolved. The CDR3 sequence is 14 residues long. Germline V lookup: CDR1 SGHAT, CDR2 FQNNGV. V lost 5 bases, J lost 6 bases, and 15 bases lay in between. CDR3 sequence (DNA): TGTGCCAGCAGCCCACTTAATGGGGTTGATACGCAGTATTTT. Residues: CASSPLNGVDTQYF. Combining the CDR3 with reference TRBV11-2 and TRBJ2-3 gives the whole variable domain EAGVAQSPRYKIIEKRQSVAFWCNPISGHATLYWYQQILGQGPKLLIQFQNNGVVDDSQLPKDRFSAERLKGVDSTLKIQPAKLEDSAVYLCASSPLNGVDTQYFGPGTRLTVL.

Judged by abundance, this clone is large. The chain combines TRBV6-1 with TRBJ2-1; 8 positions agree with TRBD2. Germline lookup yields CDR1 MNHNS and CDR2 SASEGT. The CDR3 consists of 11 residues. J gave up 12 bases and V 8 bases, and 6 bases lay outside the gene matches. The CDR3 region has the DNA TGTGCCAGCGTTTTAGCGGGGCTGCAGTTCTTC. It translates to CASVLAGLQFF.

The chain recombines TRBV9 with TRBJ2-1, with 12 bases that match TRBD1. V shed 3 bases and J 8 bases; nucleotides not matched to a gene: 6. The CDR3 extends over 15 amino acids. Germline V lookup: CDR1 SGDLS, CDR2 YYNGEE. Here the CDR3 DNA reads TGTGCCAGCAGCGAATCCGGGACAGGGGGCTATGAGCAGTTCTTC. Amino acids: CASSESGTGGYEQFF.

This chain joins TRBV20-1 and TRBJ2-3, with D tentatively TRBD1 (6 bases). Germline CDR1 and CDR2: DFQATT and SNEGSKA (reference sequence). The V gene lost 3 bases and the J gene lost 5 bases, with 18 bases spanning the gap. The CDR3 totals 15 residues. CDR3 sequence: CSASFRGLQGDTQYF. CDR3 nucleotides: TGCAGTGCTAGTTTCCGGGGCCTACAGGGAGATACGCAGTATTTT.

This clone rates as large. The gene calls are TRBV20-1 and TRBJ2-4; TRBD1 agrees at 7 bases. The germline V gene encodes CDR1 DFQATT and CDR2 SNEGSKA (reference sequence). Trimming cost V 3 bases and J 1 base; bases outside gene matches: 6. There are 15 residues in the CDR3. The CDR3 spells CSASWDRAAKNIQYF. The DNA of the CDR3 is TGCAGTGCTAGTTGGGACAGAGCGGCCAAAAACATTCAGTACTTC.

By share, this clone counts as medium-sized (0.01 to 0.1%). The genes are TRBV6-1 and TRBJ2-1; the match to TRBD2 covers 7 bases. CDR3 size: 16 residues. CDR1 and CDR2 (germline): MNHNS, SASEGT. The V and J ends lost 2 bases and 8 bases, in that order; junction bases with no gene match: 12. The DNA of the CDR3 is TGTGCCAGCAGTGAAAGGTGGGCTAGCGGAATACATGAGCAGTTCTTC. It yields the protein CASSERWASGIHEQFF.

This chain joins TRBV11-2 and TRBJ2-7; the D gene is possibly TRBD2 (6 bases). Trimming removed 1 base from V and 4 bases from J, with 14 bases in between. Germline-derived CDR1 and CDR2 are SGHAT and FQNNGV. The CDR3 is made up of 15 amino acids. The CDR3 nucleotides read TGTGCCAGCAGCTTAGCTGGCGGGATCCGATACGAGCAGTACTTC. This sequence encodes CASSLAGGIRYEQYF.

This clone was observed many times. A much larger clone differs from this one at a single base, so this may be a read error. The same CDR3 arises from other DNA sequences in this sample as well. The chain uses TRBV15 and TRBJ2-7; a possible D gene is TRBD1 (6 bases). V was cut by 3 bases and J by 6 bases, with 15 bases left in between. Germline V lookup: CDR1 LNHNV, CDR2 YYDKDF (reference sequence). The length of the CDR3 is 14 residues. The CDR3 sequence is CATSRGTPISEQYF. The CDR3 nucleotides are TGTGCCACCAGCAGGGGGACACCAATCTCCGAGCAGTACTTC.

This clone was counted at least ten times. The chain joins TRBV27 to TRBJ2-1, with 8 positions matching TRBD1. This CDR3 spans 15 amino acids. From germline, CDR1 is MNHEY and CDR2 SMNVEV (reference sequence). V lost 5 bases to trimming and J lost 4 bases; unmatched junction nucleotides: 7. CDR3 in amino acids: CASSPGQGPYNEQFF. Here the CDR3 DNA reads TGTGCCAGCAGTCCAGGACAGGGACCATACAATGAGCAGTTCTTC.